The 20 T cell receptor beta chains presented below share a single source sample, sequenced in a study of blood T cell repertoires in COVID-19. Repertoires were generated with immunoSEQ multiplex PCR, while TCRdb's copy carries only in-frame clones and drops some. The sample consists of some 700,000 clones, over 80% of them appearing once. The specimen was peripheral blood. The receptors shown here come from a woman aged 18-29 years with acute or convalescent COVID-19.

This chain joins TRBV5-5 and TRBJ1-6, with a weak D call TRBD1 (5 bases). Between the trimmed V and J ends, which lost 6 bases and 1 base, there was a span of 11 bases. This CDR3 comprises 15 residues. The germline V gene encodes CDR1 SGHKS and CDR2 YYEKEE (reference sequence). The CDR3 sequence is CASIGGGSYNSPLHF. The DNA for the CDR3 is TGTGCCAGCATCGGTGGGGGGTCCTATAATTCACCCCTCCACTTT.

CDR3 residues: CASSSGNREGYTF. The DNA of the CDR3 is TGTGCCAGCAGCTCAGGCAACAGAGAGGGCTACACCTTC. J is TRBJ1-2 and V is TRBV27, with D unresolved. Trimming stripped 6 bases from V and 8 bases from J, with 16 bases between. Germline V CDR1 and CDR2: MNHEY, SMNVEV (reference sequence). The CDR3 is 13 residues long.

This clone has only a few counts. The rearrangement links TRBV19 to TRBJ1-5; maybe TRBD1 (5 bases). The CDR3 contains 13 residues. Between the trimmed V and J ends, which lost 0 bases and 6 bases, there was a span of 6 bases. Germline V CDR1 and CDR2: LNHDA, SQIVND (reference sequence). CDR3 nucleotides: TGTGCCAGTAGTATAGAAGGGGTTCAGCCCCAGCATTTT. Amino acid sequence: CASSIEGVQPQHF.

The chain employs TRBV5-5 and TRBJ2-7, with 8 bases aligning to TRBD2. This CDR3 has 16 residues. J lost 2 bases, V lost 4 bases, and 11 bases had no gene match. Per germline, CDR1 SGHKS and CDR2 YYEKEE (reference sequence). The CDR3 DNA is TGTGCCAGCAGCCCGGGAGGGCGGGGGGTCACCTACGAGCAGTACTTC. Protein sequence: CASSPGGRGVTYEQYF.

The chain links TRBV5-1 to TRBJ1-6; no firm D call. V was trimmed by 4 bases and J by 0 bases, leaving 14 bases between them. The length of the CDR3 is 17 residues. Per the germline V gene, CDR1 is SGHRS and CDR2 is YFSETQ. The CDR3: CASSLGDTSSYNSPLHF. In DNA form, the CDR3 reads TGCGCCAGCAGCCTGGGAGACACGAGCTCCTATAATTCACCCCTCCACTTT.

The chain joins TRBV30 to TRBJ2-7; possibly TRBD1 for D (6 bases). The germline V gene has CDR1 GTSNPN and CDR2 SVGIG (reference sequence). The CDR3 is made up of 12 amino acids. Trimming took 6 bases from V and 0 from J, leaving 9 bases between them. CDR3 in DNA: TGTGCCTGCGGACAGTTCTCCTACGAGCAGTACTTC. Its translation is CACGQFSYEQYF.

V is TRBV21-1 and J is TRBJ1-3; the table's D call, TRBD1, has no DNA check behind it. TRBV21-1 is classified as a pseudogene. This CDR3 is built from 15 residues. CDR3 loop: CASSKGRGSGNTIYF. CDR3 nucleotides: TGTGCCAGCAGCAAAGGCAGGGGCTCTGGAAACACCATATATTTT.

This sequence joins TRBV5-8 and TRBJ2-5, with 7 bases aligning to TRBD2. Trimming removed 3 bases from V and 5 bases from J; junction bases left unmatched: 13. Germline V gene sequence: CDR1 SGHTS, CDR2 YDEGEE. This CDR3 is 16 amino acids long. The CDR3 here is CASSSGRGSVGETQYF. The CDR3 DNA reads TGTGCCAGCAGCTCAGGGCGGGGGTCCGTCGGGGAGACCCAGTACTTC.

The chain employs TRBV12-5 and TRBJ2-3; 8 positions match TRBD1. The germline V gene has CDR1 LGHNT and CDR2 FRNRAP. V was pared by 0 bases and J by 4 bases, with 3 bases of the junction left unmatched. The CDR3 has 15 residues. The CDR3 nucleotides are TGTGCTAGTGGTTTGGTATTGACAGGGGCAGATACGCAGTATTTT. Translated: CASGLVLTGADTQYF.

The V call is TRBV11-3, the J call TRBJ2-2, with 7 bases fitting TRBD2. The ends lost 2 bases at V and 7 bases at J; junction bases unmatched: 4. Germline V gene sequence: CDR1 SGHNT, CDR2 YENEEA. This CDR3 has 14 residues. CDR3 in amino acids: CASSLSGVGGELFF. CDR3 nucleotides: TGTGCCAGCAGCTTAAGCGGGGTCGGCGGGGAGCTGTTTTTT.

The V gene is TRBV30, the J gene TRBJ1-2; no firm D call. From germline, CDR1 is GTSNPN and CDR2 SVGIG (reference sequence). There are 17 residues in the CDR3. Between the trimmed V and J ends, which lost 1 base and 4 bases, there was a span of 22 bases. CDR3 amino acids: CAWSGSSRSHTGYGYTF. As DNA, the CDR3 is TGTGCCTGGAGTGGTTCTTCCCGCTCCCACACGGGCTATGGCTACACCTTC. Full variable domain (rest looked up from reference TRBV30 and TRBJ1-2): SQTIHQWPATLVQPVGSPLSLECTVEGTSNPNLYWYRQAAGRGLQLLFYSVGIGQISSEVPQNLSASRPQDRQFILSSKKLLLSDSGFYLCAWSGSSRSHTGYGYTFGSGTRLTVV.

This chain connects TRBV29-1 to TRBJ2-7, with D uncertain. This CDR3 is 14 amino acids long. V was cut by 0 bases and J by 5 bases, with 14 bases left in between. Germline lookup yields CDR1 SQVTM and CDR2 ANQGSEA. The CDR3 nucleotides read TGCAGCGTTGAAGATCATGGAACAGTTAACGAGCAGTACTTC. This codes for CSVEDHGTVNEQYF.

This chain uses TRBV9 with TRBJ2-1, with 12 bases fitting TRBD2. Germline values: CDR1 SGDLS, CDR2 YYNGEE. The CDR3 has 16 residues. Trimming at V came to 4 bases and at J to 6 bases, leaving 8 bases not matched to a gene. In nucleotides, the CDR3 is TGTGCCAGCAGCCCCCCCGGACTAGCGGGGAGCAATGAGCAGTTCTTC. It translates to CASSPPGLAGSNEQFF.

The chain couples TRBV19 to TRBJ1-5; 9 bases align to TRBD1. With V trimmed by 1 base and J by 1 base, 5 bases remained unmatched. CDR1 and CDR2 from the germline V gene are LNHDA and SQIVND (reference sequence). The CDR3 loop spans 17 amino acids. The CDR3 is CASSIGGQGRSNQPQHF. The CDR3 coding sequence is TGTGCCAGTAGTATAGGGGGACAGGGAAGGAGCAATCAGCCCCAGCATTTT.

The chain recombines TRBV9 with TRBJ1-2; D is unresolved. Trimming removed 2 bases from V and 6 bases from J, with 8 bases in between. The CDR3 is 12 amino acids. Germline CDR1 SGDLS, CDR2 YYNGEE. The CDR3 is CASSVGENGYTF. Here the CDR3 DNA reads TGTGCCAGCAGCGTGGGAGAAAATGGCTACACCTTC.

V gene TRBV9 combines with J gene TRBJ1-3; a weak D match, TRBD1 (5 bases). The CDR3 spans 16 residues. Per germline, CDR1 SGDLS and CDR2 YYNGEE. The V and J ends lost 0 bases and 0 bases respectively, with 10 bases between them. CDR3 DNA sequence: TGTGCCAGCAGCGTAGGGGGAGGGGTCTCTGGAAACACCATATATTTT. Translated, it gives CASSVGGGVSGNTIYF. The whole variable domain, remainder taken from reference TRBV9 and TRBJ1-3, is DSGVTQTPKHLITATGQRVTLRCSPRSGDLSVYWYQQSLDQGLQFLIQYYNGEERAKGNILERFSAQQFPDLHSELNLSSLELGDSALYFCASSVGGGVSGNTIYFGEGSWLTVV.

This clone was seen just once. The chain combines TRBV6-5 with TRBJ1-2; D possibly corresponds to TRBD1 (5 bases). The germline V gene has CDR1 MNHEY and CDR2 SVGAGI. Trimming removed 6 bases from V and 5 bases from J, with 16 bases in between. CDR3 length: 14 residues. The CDR3 bases are TGTGCCAGCAGACCGGACACCGGCGTTTATGGCTACACCTTC. Amino acids: CASRPDTGVYGYTF.

The gene calls are TRBV6-1 and TRBJ1-5; D is perhaps TRBD1 (6 bases). Germline V gene lookup returns CDR1 MNHNS and CDR2 SASEGT. The CDR3 is made up of 16 amino acids. V lost 6 bases and J lost 4, with 19 bases in between. The CDR3 nucleotides read TGTGCCAGCAGCGAATCGCCGGACAGTGAAAATCAGCCCCAGCATTTT. Translating gives CASSESPDSENQPQHF.

The chain has TRBV7-7 and TRBJ2-7; TRBD1 matches 9 bases. The V gene's germline CDR1 is SSHAT and CDR2 FNYEAQ (reference sequence). This CDR3 spans 15 amino acids. V trimming: 5 bases; J trimming: 5 bases; junction bases outside the gene matches: 10. CDR3 protein: CASSPTGGTLDEQYF. CDR3 DNA: TGTGCCAGCAGCCCAACAGGGGGCACTTTGGACGAGCAGTACTTC.

The chain employs TRBV29-1 and TRBJ2-1; 8 nucleotides match TRBD2. Per the germline V gene, CDR1 is SQVTM and CDR2 is ANQGSEA. CDR3 length equals 15 residues. V was clipped by 3 bases and J by 2 bases; unmatched bases: 6. CDR3 sequence: CSVDLPAGAYNEQFF. CDR3 nucleotide sequence: TGCAGCGTTGATTTGCCAGCGGGGGCCTACAATGAGCAGTTCTTC.